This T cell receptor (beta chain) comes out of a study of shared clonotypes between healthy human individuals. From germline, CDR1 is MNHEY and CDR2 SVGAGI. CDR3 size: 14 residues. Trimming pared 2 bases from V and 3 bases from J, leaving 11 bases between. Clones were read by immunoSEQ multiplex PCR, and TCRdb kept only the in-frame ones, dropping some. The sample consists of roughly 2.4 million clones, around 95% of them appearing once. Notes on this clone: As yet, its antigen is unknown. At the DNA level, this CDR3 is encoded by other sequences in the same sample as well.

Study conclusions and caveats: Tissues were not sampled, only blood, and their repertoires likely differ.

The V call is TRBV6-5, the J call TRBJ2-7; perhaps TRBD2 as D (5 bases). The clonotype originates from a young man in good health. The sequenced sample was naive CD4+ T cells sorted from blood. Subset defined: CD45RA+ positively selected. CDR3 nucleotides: TGTGCCAGCAGTTACCGGGATCGGGGCTACGAGCAGTACTTC. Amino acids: CASSYRDRGYEQYF.